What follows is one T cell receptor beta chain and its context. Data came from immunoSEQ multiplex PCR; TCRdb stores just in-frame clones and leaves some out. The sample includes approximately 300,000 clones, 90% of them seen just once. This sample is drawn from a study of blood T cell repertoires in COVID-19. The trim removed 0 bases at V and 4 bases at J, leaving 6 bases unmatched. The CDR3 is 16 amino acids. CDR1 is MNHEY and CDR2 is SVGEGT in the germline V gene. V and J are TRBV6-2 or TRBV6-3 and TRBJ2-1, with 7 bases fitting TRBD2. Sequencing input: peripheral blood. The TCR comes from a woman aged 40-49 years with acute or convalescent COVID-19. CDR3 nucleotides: TGTGCCAGCAGTTACTCGTGGCGGGGAGGGTACAATGAGCAGTTCTTC. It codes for CASSYSWRGGYNEQFF.